This T cell receptor (beta chain) derives from a study of blood T cell repertoires in COVID-19. The CDR3 sequence is 20 residues long. The table came from immunoSEQ multiplex PCR; TCRdb's copy has only in-frame clones and leaves some out. The sample consists of over 200,000 clones, around 80% of them appearing once. This TCR came from a woman in her fifties or sixties with acute or convalescent COVID-19. The gene calls are TRBV21-1 and TRBJ2-5; the table calls TRBD1, which could not be checked here. TRBV21-1 is classified as a pseudogene. Sequencing was done on a sample of peripheral blood. CDR3 residues: CASSKEGRRVPRGSQETQYF. In nucleotides, the CDR3 is TGTGCCAGCAGCAAAGAAGGACGGCGTGTCCCCAGGGGTTCCCAAGAGACCCAGTACTTC.